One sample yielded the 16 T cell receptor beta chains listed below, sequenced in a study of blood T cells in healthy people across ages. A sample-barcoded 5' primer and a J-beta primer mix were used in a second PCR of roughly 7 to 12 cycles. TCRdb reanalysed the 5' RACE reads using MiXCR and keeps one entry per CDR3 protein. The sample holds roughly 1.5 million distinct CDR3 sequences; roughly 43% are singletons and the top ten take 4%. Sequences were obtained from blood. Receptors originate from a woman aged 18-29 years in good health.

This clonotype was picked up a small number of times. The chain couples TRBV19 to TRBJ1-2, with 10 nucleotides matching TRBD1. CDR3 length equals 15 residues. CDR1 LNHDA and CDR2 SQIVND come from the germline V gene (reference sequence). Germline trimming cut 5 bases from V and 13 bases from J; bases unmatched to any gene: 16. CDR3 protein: CASSLGTGDVKPVTF. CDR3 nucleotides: TGTGCCAGTAGTCTCGGGACAGGGGACGTAAAGCCCGTCACCTTC.

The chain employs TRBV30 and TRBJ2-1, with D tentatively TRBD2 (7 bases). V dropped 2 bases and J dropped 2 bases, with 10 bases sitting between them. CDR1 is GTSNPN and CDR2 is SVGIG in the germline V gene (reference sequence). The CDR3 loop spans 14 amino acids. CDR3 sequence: CAWSKGGAYNEQFF. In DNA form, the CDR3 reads TGTGCCTGGAGTAAGGGGGGGGCCTACAATGAGCAGTTCTTC.

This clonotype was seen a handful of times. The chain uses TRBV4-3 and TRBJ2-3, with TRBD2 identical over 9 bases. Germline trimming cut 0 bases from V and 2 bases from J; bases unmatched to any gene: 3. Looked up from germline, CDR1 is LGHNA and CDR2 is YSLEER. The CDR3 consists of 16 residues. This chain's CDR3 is CASSQDGTSFTDTQYF. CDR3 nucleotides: TGCGCCAGCAGCCAAGATGGGACTAGCTTCACAGATACGCAGTATTTT.

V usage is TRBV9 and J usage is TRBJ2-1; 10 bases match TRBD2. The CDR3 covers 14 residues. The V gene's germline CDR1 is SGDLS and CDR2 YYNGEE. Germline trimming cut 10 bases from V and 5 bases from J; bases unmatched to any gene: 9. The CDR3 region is CASRPAGGHNEQFF. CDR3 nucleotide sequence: TGTGCCTCAAGACCAGCGGGGGGGCACAATGAGCAGTTCTTC.

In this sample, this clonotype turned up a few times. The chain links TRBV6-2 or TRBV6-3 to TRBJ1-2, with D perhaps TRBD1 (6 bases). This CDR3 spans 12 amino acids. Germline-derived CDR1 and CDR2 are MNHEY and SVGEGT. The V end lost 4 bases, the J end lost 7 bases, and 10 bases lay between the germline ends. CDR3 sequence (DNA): TGTGCCAGCAGTTCAACAGGGAGTGGCTACACCTTC. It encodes CASSSTGSGYTF.

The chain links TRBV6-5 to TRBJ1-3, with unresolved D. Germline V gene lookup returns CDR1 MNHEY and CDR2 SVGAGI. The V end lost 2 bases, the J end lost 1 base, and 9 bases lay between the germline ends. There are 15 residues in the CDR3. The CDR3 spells CASSYGWSSGNTIYF. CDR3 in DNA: TGTGCCAGCAGTTACGGTTGGTCATCTGGAAACACCATATATTTT.

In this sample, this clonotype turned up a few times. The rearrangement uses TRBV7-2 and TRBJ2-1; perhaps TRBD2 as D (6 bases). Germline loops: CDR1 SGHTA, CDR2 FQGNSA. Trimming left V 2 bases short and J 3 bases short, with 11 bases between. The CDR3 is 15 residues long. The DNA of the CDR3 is TGTGCCAGCAGCTTAAGGTCGGGACTCTACAATGAGCAGTTCTTC. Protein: CASSLRSGLYNEQFF.

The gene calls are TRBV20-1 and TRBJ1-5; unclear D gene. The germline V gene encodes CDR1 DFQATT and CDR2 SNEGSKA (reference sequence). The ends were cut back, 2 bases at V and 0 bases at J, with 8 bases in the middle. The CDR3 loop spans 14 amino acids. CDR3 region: CSARFDDSNQPQHF. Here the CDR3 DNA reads TGCAGTGCTAGATTCGACGATAGCAATCAGCCCCAGCATTTT.

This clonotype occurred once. CDR3 residues: CASNDLEVTGANVLTF. The CDR3 nucleotides are TGTGCCAGCAATGATTTGGAGGTAACTGGGGCCAACGTCCTGACTTTC. The chain is built from TRBV28 and TRBJ2-6, with D possibly matching TRBD2 (5 bases). The germline V gene has CDR1 MDHEN and CDR2 SYDVKM. Trimming shortened V by 7 bases and J by 2 bases, and 15 bases separated the two germline ends. CDR3 length equals 16 residues.

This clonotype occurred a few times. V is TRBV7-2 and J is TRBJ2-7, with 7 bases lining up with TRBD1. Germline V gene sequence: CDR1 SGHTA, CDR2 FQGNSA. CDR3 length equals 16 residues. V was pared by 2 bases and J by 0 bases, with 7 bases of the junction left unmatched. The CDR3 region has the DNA TGTGCCAGCAGCTTACAGACAGGGTTCGGCTCCTACGAGCAGTACTTC. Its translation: CASSLQTGFGSYEQYF.

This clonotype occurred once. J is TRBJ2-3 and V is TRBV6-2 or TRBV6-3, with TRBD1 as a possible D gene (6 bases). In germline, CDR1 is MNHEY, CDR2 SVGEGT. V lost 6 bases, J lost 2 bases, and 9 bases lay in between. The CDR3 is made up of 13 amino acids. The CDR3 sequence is CASRVGATDTQYF. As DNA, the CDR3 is TGTGCCAGCAGGGTGGGGGCCACAGATACGCAGTATTTT.

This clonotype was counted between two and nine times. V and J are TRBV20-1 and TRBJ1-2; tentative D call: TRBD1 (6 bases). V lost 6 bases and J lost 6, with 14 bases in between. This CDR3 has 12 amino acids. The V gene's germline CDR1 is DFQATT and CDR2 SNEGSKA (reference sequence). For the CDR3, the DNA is TGCAGTGCCGAGGGGGGTATCGATGGCTACACCTTC. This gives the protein CSAEGGIDGYTF.

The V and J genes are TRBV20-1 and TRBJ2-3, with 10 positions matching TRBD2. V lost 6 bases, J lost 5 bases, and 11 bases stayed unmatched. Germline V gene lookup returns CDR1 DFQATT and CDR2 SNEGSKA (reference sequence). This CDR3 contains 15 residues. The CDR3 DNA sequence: TGCAGTGCCCCGGGGGTAGCGGGAGGTAAAGATACGCAGTATTTT. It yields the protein CSAPGVAGGKDTQYF.

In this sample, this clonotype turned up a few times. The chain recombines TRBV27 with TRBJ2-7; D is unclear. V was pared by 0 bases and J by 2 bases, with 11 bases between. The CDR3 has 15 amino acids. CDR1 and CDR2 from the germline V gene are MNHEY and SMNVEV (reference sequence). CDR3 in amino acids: CASSLSKAVPYEQYF. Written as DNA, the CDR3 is TGTGCCAGCAGTTTATCGAAGGCAGTCCCCTACGAGCAGTACTTC.

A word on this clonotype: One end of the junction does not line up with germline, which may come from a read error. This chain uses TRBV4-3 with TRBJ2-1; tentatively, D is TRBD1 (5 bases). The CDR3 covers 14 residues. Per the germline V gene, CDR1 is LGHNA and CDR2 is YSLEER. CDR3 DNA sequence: TGCGCCAGCAGCCGAGGACAATCAAGGAATGGGCAGTTCTTC. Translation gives CASSRGQSRNGQFF.

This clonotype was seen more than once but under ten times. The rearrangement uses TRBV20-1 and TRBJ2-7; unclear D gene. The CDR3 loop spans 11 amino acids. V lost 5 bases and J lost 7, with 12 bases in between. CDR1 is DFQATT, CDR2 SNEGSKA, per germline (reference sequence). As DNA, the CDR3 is TGCAGTGCTTCCGACCCCGGGGAGCAGTACTTC. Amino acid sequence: CSASDPGEQYF.